Listed below are T cell receptor beta chains from one sample, sequenced in a study of Graves' ophthalmopathy and Graves' hyperthyroidism. TCRdb re-called the multiplex PCR reads with MiXCR, one entry per CDR3 protein. The sample includes tens of thousands of distinct CDR3 sequences, 45% to 60% of them seen just once. The sequenced material came from peripheral blood. The receptor source for this set is an adult man with Graves' ophthalmopathy. Each CDR3 is given with its conserved first and last residue. D genes are given only for firm matches. Clone size is shown for a subset of rows, as once, few, many or a class of expanded clone.

V	J	D	size	DNA	CDR3
TRBV10-3	TRBJ1-2	TRBD1	once	TGTGCCATCTACAGGGGTGCTAACTATGGCTACACCTTC	CAIYRGANYGYTF
TRBV9	TRBJ1-4	-	-	TGTGCCAGCAGCGTAGGAGCAGGTGTTGCTGAAAAACTGTTTTTT	CASSVGAGVAEKLFF
TRBV20-1	TRBJ2-7	TRBD1	large	TGCAGTGCTTCCGGGACAGGGACCTACGAGCAGTACTTC	CSASGTGTYEQYF
TRBV7-9	TRBJ2-3	TRBD1	-	TGTGCCAGCAGCTTATCCGGGATGGGCACAGGGGCTAGCACAGATACGCAGTATTTT	CASSLSGMGTGASTDTQYF
TRBV15	TRBJ2-6	-	-	TGTGCCACCAGCAGAGGTGCCTCCTCTGGGGCCAACGTCCTGACTTTC	CATSRGASSGANVLTF
TRBV4-1	TRBJ2-3	TRBD2	-	TGCGCCAGCCGATCGGGGGAGGGCCCAGATACGCAGTATTTT	CASRSGEGPDTQYF
TRBV20-1	TRBJ1-5	-	-	TGCAGTGCTAGGCCAGGGACTCGCAATCAGCCCCAGCATTTT	CSARPGTRNQPQHF
TRBV20-1	TRBJ2-7	-	few	TGCAGTGCTAGTTGGGGATTCAATACCTACGAGCAGTACTTC	CSASWGFNTYEQYF
TRBV10-3	TRBJ2-1	-	-	TGTGCCTCAACCTCCTACTCCGGGGATGAGCAGTTCTTC	CASTSYSGDEQFF
TRBV10-3	TRBJ2-2	-	-	TGTGCCATCAGTTCGATCGGGGAGCTGTTTTTT	CAISSIGELFF
TRBV6-4	TRBJ2-3	-	many	TGTGCCAGCAGTGAGCGGGATAGCACAGATACGCAGTATTTT	CASSERDSTDTQYF
TRBV20-1	TRBJ2-1	-	-	TGCAGTGCTAGAGTGAATGAGCAGTTCTTC	CSARVNEQFF
TRBV5-4	TRBJ2-2	TRBD2	-	TGTGCCAGCAGCTTGGCGCTAGCGGGGGGGAAGGGGGAGCTGTTTTTT	CASSLALAGGKGELFF
TRBV9	TRBJ1-2	-	-	TGTGCCAGCAGCGTAGACAGCTTTAACTATGGCTACACCTTC	CASSVDSFNYGYTF
TRBV9	TRBJ2-7	TRBD1	medium-sized	TGTGCCAGCAGCGTAGAGGGGACAGTACGCGAGCAGTACTTC	CASSVEGTVREQYF
TRBV7-2	TRBJ2-7	-	-	TGTGCCAGCAGCACCGGACGGGCCTACGAGCAGTACTTC	CASSTGRAYEQYF
TRBV6-5	TRBJ1-1	-	many	TGTGCCAGCAGTCGAGGAGGATGGAACACTGAAGCTTTCTTT	CASSRGGWNTEAFF
TRBV20-1	TRBJ1-1	-	many	TGCAGTGCTAGAGATATGGGCAGGGCCCTTGACACTGAAGCTTTCTTT	CSARDMGRALDTEAFF
TRBV7-3	TRBJ2-7	TRBD2	many	TGTGCCAGCAGCTTAAGGGGCGGGGGAGGGTACGAGCAGTACTTC	CASSLRGGGGYEQYF
TRBV5-1	TRBJ1-4	-	many	TGCGCCAGCAGTCCGGACAGCTCCGCGGGTGAAAAACTGTTTTTT	CASSPDSSAGEKLFF
TRBV10-3	TRBJ2-5	-	medium-sized	TGTGCCATCAGTGACCTTGGTACTCACCGGGATCCGACGTACTTC	CAISDLGTHRDPTYF
TRBV10-2	TRBJ2-3	-	-	TGCGCCAGCAGTGAGCTGGGACTGCCTGCAGATACGCAGTATTTT	CASSELGLPADTQYF
TRBV7-9	TRBJ2-7	TRBD2	-	TGTGCCAGCAGCCCTGGACTAGCGGGGGACTACGAGCAGTACTTC	CASSPGLAGDYEQYF
TRBV24-1	TRBJ2-7	-	once	TGTGCCACCAGTCCGGGGATAGGGGCGACCTACGAGCAGTACTTC	CATSPGIGATYEQYF
TRBV5-1	TRBJ2-3	-	many	TGCGCCAGCAGCGTACACGCAGATACGCAGTATTTT	CASSVHADTQYF
TRBV7-2	TRBJ2-3	TRBD2	-	TGTGCCAGCAGCTTAGGGACTAGCGGGAGAGGCGTGGGGACAGATACGCAGTATTTT	CASSLGTSGRGVGTDTQYF
TRBV2	TRBJ2-1	TRBD2	-	TGTGCCAGCAGCGAGGCCAGCGGGAGGACCTACAATGAGCAGTTCTTC	CASSEASGRTYNEQFF
TRBV20-1	TRBJ2-7	TRBD2	-	TGCAGTGCCGGGACTAGCGGGAGAAACGAGCAGTACTTC	CSAGTSGRNEQYF
TRBV19	TRBJ2-7	-	-	TGTGCCAGTAGTTATGAGTGGGGAGCCTACGAGCAATACTTC	CASSYEWGAYEQYF
TRBV25-1	TRBJ2-1	TRBD2	-	TGTGCCAGCAGTGGGACTAGCGGGAGGGTCTATGAGCAGTTCTTC	CASSGTSGRVYEQFF
TRBV5-4	TRBJ1-6	TRBD1	-	TGTGCCAGCAGCTTACAGGGGAGTTCACCCCTCCACTTT	CASSLQGSSPLHF
TRBV2	TRBJ1-1	TRBD1	-	TGTGCCAGCAGGTCTACAGGGGGCAGCGGAGTGAACACTGGAGCTTTCTTT	CASRSTGGSGVNTGAFF
TRBV6-6	TRBJ2-7	-	many	TGTGCCAGCAGTTACTCGAGGGCCCTGGACGAGCAGTACTTC	CASSYSRALDEQYF
TRBV3-1	TRBJ2-3	TRBD2	-	TGTGCCAGCAGCCCTAGCGGGGGGGCCACAGATACGCAGTATTTT	CASSPSGGATDTQYF
TRBV7-3	TRBJ1-5	-	-	TGTGCCAGCAGCTCCCGGGGAGGGGGCAATCAGCCCCAGCATTTT	CASSSRGGGNQPQHF
TRBV7-2	TRBJ2-2	-	many	TGTGCCAGCAGTCTACAGTCCCCATGGGGCGGGGAGCTGTTTTTT	CASSLQSPWGGELFF
TRBV7-9	TRBJ2-2	-	-	TGTGCCAGCAGCTTAGGCAGCGGGACAGGGAACACCGGGGAGCTGTTTTTT	CASSLGSGTGNTGELFF